The next 17 T cell receptor beta chains were all read from a single sample in a study of identical twins. TCRdb called the 5' RACE reads again in MiXCR, with one record for every CDR3 protein. This sample has 300,000 or so distinct CDR3 sequences, with nearly 9.5% found just once. The same sample was also studied in work on yellow fever vaccine responses in identical twins.

The sequenced sample consisted of CD8+ T cells sorted from blood. These TCRs come from a woman between 18 and 29 years old in good health.

This clonotype was seen repeatedly, ten times or more. The chain is built from TRBV10-3 and TRBJ1-5; D perhaps matches TRBD1 (5 bases). The CDR3 is 15 residues long. V lost 3 bases and J lost 3, with 12 bases in between. Germline V gene data show CDR1 as ENHRY and CDR2 as SYGVKD. The CDR3 sequence is CAISDRGWDNQPQHF. DNA of the CDR3: TGTGCCATCAGTGACCGGGGGTGGGACAATCAGCCCCAGCATTTT.

At least ten counts were recorded for this clonotype. The gene calls are TRBV4-3 and TRBJ2-1; TRBD2 matches at 7 bases. V shed 8 bases, J shed 1 base, and the junction held 11 bases outside the gene matches. From germline, CDR1 is LGHNA and CDR2 YSLEER. This CDR3 has 16 residues. The CDR3 region has the DNA TGCGCCAGCGGGCCAACGCTAGCGGTTTCCTACAATGAGCAGTTCTTC. This codes for CASGPTLAVSYNEQFF.

Comments on this clonotype: Possible read error: a much larger clone is one base away. The chain uses TRBV28 and TRBJ2-1, with D perhaps assigned TRBD1 or TRBD2 (6 bases each). With 3 bases removed from V and 6 bases from J, the gap between germline ends came to 18 bases. Germline values: CDR1 MDHEN, CDR2 SYDVKM. The CDR3 covers 16 residues. CDR3 loop: CASSFLSQGRINEQFF. CDR3 sequence (DNA): TGTGCCAGCAGTTTTCTGTCCCAGGGGAGGATCAATGAGCAGTTCTTC.

This clonotype came up a few times. The chain recombines TRBV4-3 with TRBJ2-3, with 10 bases fitting TRBD2. This CDR3 is 15 amino acids long. Germline-derived CDR1 and CDR2 are LGHNA and YSLEER. The V gene end was trimmed by 3 bases and the J gene end by 4 bases; junction bases not matched to a gene: 4. In DNA, the CDR3 is TGCGCCAGCAGCCAGGGACTAGCGTCTCCAGATACGCAGTATTTT. Residues: CASSQGLASPDTQYF.

The chain recombines TRBV10-3 with TRBJ2-1; D may be TRBD1 (6 bases). The V and J ends lost 4 bases and 9 bases respectively, with 19 bases between them. Germline V gene data show CDR1 as ENHRY and CDR2 as SYGVKD. The CDR3 contains 15 residues. In DNA form, the CDR3 reads TGTGCCATCAGTGTAGCTCGACAGGTGTCCCTTGAGCAGTTCTTC. It is translated as CAISVARQVSLEQFF.

CDR3 nucleotides: TGTGCCAGCGCGTTAGCCGGGACAGCGAGAGAGCAGTACTTC. This translates into CASALAGTAREQYF. The chain uses TRBV28 and TRBJ2-7; 7 bases align to TRBD1. The CDR3 sequence is 14 residues long. Germline V gives CDR1 MDHEN, CDR2 SYDVKM. Losses at the gene ends were 8 bases for V and 7 bases for J; bases not matched to a gene: 14.

This chain joins TRBV7-8 and TRBJ2-1; TRBD1 agrees at 9 bases. Germline CDR1 is SGHVS and CDR2 is FQNEAQ. With V trimmed by 3 bases and J by 6 bases, 6 bases remained unmatched. This CDR3 comprises 15 residues. Here the CDR3 DNA reads TGTGCCAGCAGCTTTGCGACAGGGGGGTTCAATGAGCAGTTCTTC. It translates to CASSFATGGFNEQFF.

The gene calls are TRBV15 and TRBJ1-1; D might be TRBD1 (5 bases). The CDR3 has 18 residues. Trimming left V 0 bases short and J 4 bases short, with 21 bases between. Germline CDR1 LNHNV, CDR2 YYDKDF (reference sequence). The CDR3 DNA reads as TGTGCCACCAGCAGAGATCGAGGGGCCAAGGTGGCGGGCACTGAAGCTTTCTTT. Protein: CATSRDRGAKVAGTEAFF.

This clonotype was detected only a few times. This chain joins TRBV6-4 and TRBJ1-2; the D is unclear. V lost 0 bases and J 4 bases, leaving 12 bases between the germline ends. The CDR3 has 15 amino acids. Germline-derived CDR1 and CDR2 are MRHNA and SNTAGT. The CDR3 loop reads CASSDSEDGSYGYTF. CDR3 DNA: TGTGCCAGCAGTGACTCCGAGGACGGTAGCTATGGCTACACCTTC.

This clonotype has a count of ten or more. The chain employs TRBV27 and TRBJ1-1; TRBD1 matches 11 bases. V was pared by 3 bases and J by 7 bases, with 4 bases of the junction left unmatched. This CDR3 comprises 14 residues. Germline V lookup: CDR1 MNHEY, CDR2 SMNVEV (reference sequence). CDR3: CASSLGQGVDEAFF. As DNA, the CDR3 is TGTGCCAGCAGTTTGGGACAGGGGGTCGATGAAGCTTTCTTT.

This clonotype was counted only a few times. This sequence joins TRBV20-1 and TRBJ2-2, with 11 bases lining up with TRBD2. Germline V CDR1 and CDR2: DFQATT, SNEGSKA (reference sequence). The junction had 8 bases not matched to a gene; V was cut back by 1 base and J by 1 base. The CDR3 has 18 residues. The CDR3 is CSARGTSGGPRNTGELFF. The CDR3 DNA sequence: TGCAGTGCTAGAGGTACTAGCGGGGGACCCCGGAACACCGGGGAGCTGTTTTTT.

The table lists this clonotype with many counts. The chain has TRBV6-4 and TRBJ2-1; D not resolved. The CDR3 spans 12 residues. Germline V gene data show CDR1 as MRHNA and CDR2 as SNTAGT. V lost 2 bases and J lost 4, with 3 bases in between. The CDR3 protein is CASSDGYNEQFF. The DNA for the CDR3 is TGTGCCAGCAGTGACGGATACAATGAGCAGTTCTTC.

This clonotype was detected ten times or more. This chain connects TRBV12-3 or TRBV12-4 to TRBJ2-7; 7 nucleotides line up with TRBD1. CDR3 length: 13 residues. The ends lost 5 bases at V and 4 bases at J; junction bases unmatched: 5. The CDR3 reads CASSPRQGYEQYF. CDR3 nucleotides: TGTGCCAGCAGTCCCAGACAGGGTTACGAGCAGTACTTC.

This clonotype was recorded many times. The chain links TRBV20-1 to TRBJ2-3; possibly TRBD2 for D (6 bases). The germline gives CDR1 DFQATT, CDR2 SNEGSKA (reference sequence). There are 13 residues in the CDR3. V was clipped by 6 bases and J by 5 bases, with 15 bases between them. Here the CDR3 DNA reads TGCAGTGCCCAACCTTCAGCGGGAGATACGCAGTATTTT. Encoded protein: CSAQPSAGDTQYF.

V usage is TRBV14 and J usage is TRBJ2-7; 7 bases align to TRBD1. V shed 6 bases and J 2 bases; nucleotides not matched to a gene: 7. The CDR3 consists of 14 residues. Germline CDR1 is SGHDN and CDR2 is FVKESK. In DNA, the CDR3 is TGTGCCAGCAGTCGACAGGGAGCTGCCTACGAGCAGTACTTC. Translation: CASSRQGAAYEQYF.

This clonotype was found a few times. The CDR3 reads CSVVARRGAYNEQFF. The CDR3 region has the DNA TGCAGCGTTGTAGCAAGGCGGGGGGCCTACAATGAGCAGTTCTTC. The chain has TRBV29-1 and TRBJ2-1; 8 bases align to TRBD2. The J segment lost 2 bases and the V segment lost 4 bases, leaving 7 bases of the junction unmatched. The CDR3 extends over 15 amino acids. In germline, CDR1 is SQVTM, CDR2 ANQGSEA.

V is TRBV19 and J is TRBJ2-7, with unresolved D. In germline, CDR1 is LNHDA, CDR2 SQIVND (reference sequence). The V end lost 2 bases, the J end lost 0 bases, and 8 bases lay between the germline ends. The CDR3 has 14 residues. The CDR3 nucleotides are TGTGCCAGTAGTATAACTGGGTTCTCCTACGAGCAGTACTTC. Protein sequence: CASSITGFSYEQYF.